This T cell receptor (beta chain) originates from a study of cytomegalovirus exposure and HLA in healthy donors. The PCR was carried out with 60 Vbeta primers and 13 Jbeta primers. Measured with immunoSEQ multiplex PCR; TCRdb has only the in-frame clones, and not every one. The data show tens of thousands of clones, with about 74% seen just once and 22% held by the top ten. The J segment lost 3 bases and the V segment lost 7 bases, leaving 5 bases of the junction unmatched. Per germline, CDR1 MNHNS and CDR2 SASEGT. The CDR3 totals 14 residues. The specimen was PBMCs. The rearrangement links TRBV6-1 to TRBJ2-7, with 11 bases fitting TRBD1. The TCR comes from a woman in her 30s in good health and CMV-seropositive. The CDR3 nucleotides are TGTGCCAGCATTCCGGGACAGGGGGGCTACGAGCAGTACTTC. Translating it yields CASIPGQGGYEQYF.